This TCR beta chain was profiled in a study of blood T cell repertoires in COVID-19. Study as a whole: From T cells, B-cell-depleted T cells, or PBMCs came the material, which was cDNA or gDNA.

Method: immunoSEQ multiplex PCR; TCRdb's copy keeps in-frame clones and lacks some. There are 130,000 to 150,000 clones in the sample; 65% to 85% occur only once, and about an eighth lies in the top ten. The CDR3 totals 18 residues. With V trimmed by 4 bases and J by 2 bases, 11 bases remained unmatched. Germline lookup yields CDR1 MDHEN and CDR2 SYDVKM. The chain recombines TRBV28 with TRBJ1-4; 9 positions match TRBD1. The sequence derives from a man between 60 and 75 years old with active or convalescent COVID-19. The sequenced material came from peripheral blood. DNA of the CDR3: TGTGCCAGCAGTTCGGTGGGACAGGGCCGGGTCACTAATGAAAAACTGTTTTTT. This sequence encodes CASSSVGQGRVTNEKLFF. The full variable domain, its missing parts supplied by reference TRBV28 and TRBJ1-4, is DVKVTQSSRYLVKRTGEKVFLECVQDMDHENMFWYRQDPGLGLRLIYFSYDVKMKEKGDIPEGYSVSREKKERFSLILESASTNQTSMYLCASSSVGQGRVTNEKLFFGSGTQLSVL.